The 24 T cell receptor beta chains below all came from one sample that was sequenced in a study of HIV-infected patients and healthy controls. Follow-up blood was drawn about 14 weeks, roughly three months, after antiretroviral therapy began. The repertoire came from unfractionated whole blood and reflected all unsorted peripheral T cells. Reverse transcription used about 500 ng RNA and constant-region primers for alpha and beta. Alpha and beta chain libraries were made separately by chain-specific third strand synthesis with multiplexing indices. From the 5' RACE reads, TCRdb called clonotypes with MiXCR, one entry per CDR3 protein. The sample yields about 5,100 distinct CDR3 sequences, around 9% seen once. The source material was blood, sampled during antiretroviral therapy. These receptors all stem from an adult with HIV infection.

By frequency in the sample, this clonotype is medium-sized. The chain recombines TRBV28 with TRBJ1-6; 8 bases fit TRBD1. CDR3 length: 13 amino acids. Losses at the gene ends were 8 bases for V and 9 bases for J; bases not matched to a gene: 6. Germline CDR1 and CDR2: MDHEN and SYDVKM. CDR3 DNA sequence: TGTGCCAGCCGGACAGGGAGCCTTTCACCCCTCCACTTT. This translates into CASRTGSLSPLHF. The full variable domain, in which reference TRBV28 and TRBJ1-6 provide the parts outside the CDR3, is DVKVTQSSRYLVKRTGEKVFLECVQDMDHENMFWYRQDPGLGLRLIYFSYDVKMKEKGDIPEGYSVSREKKERFSLILESASTNQTSMYLCASRTGSLSPLHFGNGTRLTVT.

In its sample, this clonotype was seen a few times. The CDR3 DNA reads as TGCAGTGCTACCGGTCCGGGGGAGACCCAGTACTTC. Translated: CSATGPGETQYF. This chain joins TRBV20-1 and TRBJ2-5; tentatively, D is TRBD2 (5 bases). The CDR3 sequence is 12 residues long. The germline V and J ends were trimmed by 4 bases and 5 bases, with 11 bases remaining between them. Germline CDR1 is DFQATT and CDR2 is SNEGSKA (reference sequence).

There are many counts of this clonotype. The CDR3 DNA follows: TGTGCCAGCAGCTTAGAGGGTCGGGCGGATACGCAGTATTTT. Translation: CASSLEGRADTQYF. The chain uses TRBV11-2 and TRBJ2-3; D not certain. V was trimmed by 0 bases and J by 6 bases, leaving 10 bases between them. This CDR3 has 14 residues. In germline, CDR1 is SGHAT, CDR2 FQNNGV. The whole variable domain, filled in from reference TRBV11-2 and TRBJ2-3, reads EAGVAQSPRYKIIEKRQSVAFWCNPISGHATLYWYQQILGQGPKLLIQFQNNGVVDDSQLPKDRFSAERLKGVDSTLKIQPAKLEDSAVYLCASSLEGRADTQYFGPGTRLTVL.

This clonotype was counted many times. The chain is built from TRBV4-1 and TRBJ2-6, with D tentatively TRBD1 or TRBD2 (5 bases each). The germline CDR1 and CDR2 sequences are MGHRA and YSYEKL. Trimming removed 4 bases from V and 2 bases from J, with 21 bases in between. There are 19 residues in the CDR3. The CDR3 coding sequence is TGCGCCAGCAGCCTATCCCGGGACCCACCTCGGGCTGGGGCCAACGTCCTGACTTTC. This translates into CASSLSRDPPRAGANVLTF.

The V gene is TRBV10-3, the J gene TRBJ1-2; perhaps TRBD1 as D (5 bases). V was clipped by 3 bases and J by 7 bases, with 12 bases between them. The CDR3 runs to 13 residues. Germline lookup yields CDR1 ENHRY and CDR2 SYGVKD. This CDR3 is CAISDGGASGYTF. The DNA of the CDR3 is TGTGCCATCAGTGACGGTGGGGCTAGTGGCTACACCTTC.

The rearrangement joins TRBV10-3 to TRBJ1-6; no clear D gene. V was clipped by 2 bases and J by 7 bases, with 9 bases between them. This CDR3 region has 14 residues. From germline, CDR1 is ENHRY and CDR2 SYGVKD. The CDR3 spells CAISELQENSPLHF. The CDR3 coding sequence is TGTGCCATCAGTGAGCTGCAGGAAAATTCACCCCTCCACTTT.

This clonotype is judged medium-sized. The rearrangement links TRBV7-2 to TRBJ1-5; D is ambiguous. Germline loops: CDR1 SGHTA, CDR2 FQGNSA. The length of the CDR3 is 13 residues. The V end was cut by 5 bases, the J end by 4 bases, with 9 bases between. CDR3 loop: CASSRDFNQPQHF. CDR3 nucleotide sequence: TGTGCCAGCAGCCGAGATTTTAATCAGCCCCAGCATTTT.

At least ten counts were recorded for this clonotype. The chain couples TRBV12-3 or TRBV12-4 to TRBJ2-3; possible D gene TRBD1, 5 bases. With 3 bases removed from V and 0 bases from J, the gap between germline ends came to 10 bases. The CDR3 consists of 15 residues. The CDR3 spells CASSFRAASTDTQYF. The CDR3 DNA reads TGTGCCAGCAGTTTCAGGGCCGCTAGCACAGATACGCAGTATTTT.

The DNA for the CDR3 is TGTGCCAGCAGTTTATCGGCTAGCGGGATTTACAATGAGCAGTTCTTC. Translating it yields CASSLSASGIYNEQFF. V usage is TRBV27 and J usage is TRBJ2-1, with 9 nucleotides matching TRBD2. The CDR3 loop spans 16 amino acids. V lost 0 bases and J lost 4; bases outside the gene matches: 4. Germline CDR1 and CDR2: MNHEY and SMNVEV (reference sequence).

This clonotype showed up many times. The gene calls are TRBV29-1 and TRBJ2-7; 10 bases fit TRBD2. The CDR3 contains 13 residues. CDR1 is SQVTM and CDR2 is ANQGSEA in the germline V gene. Germline trimming cut 4 bases from V and 4 bases from J; bases unmatched to any gene: 4. CDR3 DNA: TGCAGCGTTGGGGCTAGCGGGAGATACGAGCAGTACTTC. This codes for CSVGASGRYEQYF.

At least ten counts were recorded for this clonotype. The chain recombines TRBV7-2 with TRBJ1-2; D is undetermined. The CDR3 spans 14 residues. Germline CDR1 reads SGHTA; CDR2 reads FQGNSA. V shed 5 bases and J shed 0 bases, with 10 bases lying between them. CDR3 region: CASSPAGSNYGYTF. The CDR3 DNA reads TGTGCCAGCAGCCCAGCCGGGTCTAACTATGGCTACACCTTC. The variable domain in full, with the rest retrieved from reference TRBV7-2 and TRBJ1-2, is GAGVSQSPSNKVTEKGKDVELRCDPISGHTALYWYRQSLGQGLEFLIYFQGNSAPDKSGLPSDRFSAERTGGSVSTLTIQRTQQEDSAVYLCASSPAGSNYGYTFGSGTRLTVV.

This clonotype was seen a few times. This chain connects TRBV21-1 to TRBJ1-5. TRBV21-1 is recorded as a pseudogene. The CDR3 is 11 amino acids. The CDR3 loop is CASSKNQPQHF. CDR3 DNA: TGTGCCAGCAGCAAAAATCAGCCCCAGCATTTT.

This clonotype was recorded at least ten times. The chain uses TRBV5-1 and TRBJ1-2; tentative D call: TRBD1 (6 bases). Deletions cut 3 bases from V and 7 bases from J, with 16 bases between. This CDR3 is 14 amino acids long. The germline CDR1 and CDR2 sequences are SGHRS and YFSETQ. CDR3 protein: CASSSDFVDSGYTF. CDR3 nucleotides: TGCGCCAGCAGCTCGGACTTCGTGGACAGTGGCTACACCTTC.

This clonotype has at least ten counts. The V and J genes are TRBV5-1 and TRBJ2-6; maybe TRBD1 (6 bases). V gave up 1 base and J gave up 2 bases, with 10 bases separating them. The CDR3 is made up of 16 amino acids. The V gene's germline CDR1 is SGHRS and CDR2 YFSETQ. As DNA, the CDR3 is TGCGCCAGCAGCTTGCAAGGGGGTCCTGGGGCCAACGTCCTGACTTTC. Its translation is CASSLQGGPGANVLTF. Full variable domain (missing parts from reference TRBV5-1 and TRBJ2-6): KAGVTQTPRYLIKTRGQQVTLSCSPISGHRSVSWYQQTPGQGLQFLFEYFSETQRNKGNFPGRFSGRQFSNSRSEMNVSTLELGDSALYLCASSLQGGPGANVLTFGAGSRLTVL.

This clonotype is termed medium-sized (0.01 to 0.1%). The V call is TRBV19, the J call TRBJ1-5, with D possibly matching TRBD1 (5 bases). The germline CDR1 and CDR2 sequences are LNHDA and SQIVND (reference sequence). The CDR3 extends over 15 amino acids. Between the trimmed V and J ends, which lost 5 bases and 0 bases, there was a span of 11 bases. The CDR3 DNA sequence: TGTGCCAGTAGTTACGGGGGATATAGCAATCAGCCCCAGCATTTT. The encoded protein is CASSYGGYSNQPQHF.

In its sample, this clonotype was seen many times. The chain carries TRBV6-1 and TRBJ1-1; D gene uncertain. CDR3 length equals 13 residues. V was cut by 2 bases and J by 1 base, with 5 bases left in between. Germline assignment: CDR1 MNHNS and CDR2 SASEGT. The CDR3 loop is CASSETGNTEAFF. The CDR3 nucleotides read TGTGCCAGCAGTGAAACGGGGAACACTGAAGCTTTCTTT.

This clonotype showed up many times. This chain joins TRBV9 and TRBJ2-7, with TRBD2 as a possible D gene (5 bases). This CDR3 region has 14 residues. Germline V gene lookup returns CDR1 SGDLS and CDR2 YYNGEE. V gave up 3 bases and J gave up 4 bases, with 14 bases separating them. The CDR3 DNA is TGTGCCAGCAGCGGCCGGGAAAACCCTTACGAGCAGTACTTC. It yields the protein CASSGRENPYEQYF.

This clonotype is classed as medium-sized. The chain has TRBV4-3 and TRBJ2-3; 8 nucleotides match TRBD1. J gave up 9 bases and V 0 bases, and 8 bases lay outside the gene matches. There are 15 residues in the CDR3. Per germline, CDR1 LGHNA and CDR2 YSLEER. The CDR3 region has the DNA TGCGCCAGCAGCCAAGAACCGGACAGGGCAGCAACGCAGTATTTT. It yields the protein CASSQEPDRAATQYF.

This clonotype is categorized as medium-sized. The chain uses TRBV7-2 and TRBJ1-2; D is unclear. This CDR3 contains 13 residues. From germline, CDR1 is SGHTA and CDR2 FQGNSA. With 5 bases removed from V and 1 base from J, the gap between germline ends came to 8 bases. The CDR3 sequence is CASSQQINYGYTF. Here the CDR3 DNA reads TGTGCCAGCAGCCAACAGATTAACTATGGCTACACCTTC.

This clonotype showed up many times. The CDR3 bases are TGCGCCAGCAGCTTATCCAGCTATCCTTCCAACTATGGCTACACCTTC. Encoded protein: CASSLSSYPSNYGYTF. The V and J genes are TRBV5-1 and TRBJ1-2; D call uncertain. Germline values: CDR1 SGHRS, CDR2 YFSETQ. Trimming took off 2 bases at V and 2 bases at J, with 16 bases between the two ends. The CDR3 contains 16 residues.

By sample fraction, this clonotype is medium-sized. This chain joins TRBV7-2 and TRBJ2-5; D remains unclear. CDR1 and CDR2 from the germline V gene are SGHTA and FQGNSA. The CDR3 runs to 14 residues. V gave up 7 bases and J gave up 2 bases, with 14 bases separating them. CDR3 residues: CASTLPELQETQYF. CDR3 nucleotide sequence: TGTGCCAGCACCCTACCGGAGCTTCAAGAGACCCAGTACTTC. Full variable domain (remainder filled in from reference TRBV7-2 and TRBJ2-5): GAGVSQSPSNKVTEKGKDVELRCDPISGHTALYWYRQSLGQGLEFLIYFQGNSAPDKSGLPSDRFSAERTGGSVSTLTIQRTQQEDSAVYLCASTLPELQETQYFGPGTRLLVL.

This clonotype was found many times. The rearrangement links TRBV6-5 to TRBJ2-1, with 8 bases aligning to TRBD1. The CDR3 is made up of 16 amino acids. Germline-derived CDR1 and CDR2 are MNHEY and SVGAGI. V gave up 2 bases and J gave up 9 bases; unmatched junction bases: 12. The CDR3, as DNA: TGTGCCAGCAGTTACCCCCCCCCCAGGGGGCAAGGTGAGCAGTTCTTC. Translation: CASSYPPPRGQGEQFF.

The sample holds many counts of this clonotype. This sequence joins TRBV7-9 and TRBJ2-7; D possibly corresponds to TRBD1 (7 bases). CDR3 length: 15 amino acids. Deletions cut 0 bases from V and 6 bases from J, with 15 bases between. Germline CDR1 reads SEHNR; CDR2 reads FQNEAQ (reference sequence). Here the CDR3 DNA reads TGTGCCAGCAGCTTAGCGGAGGGGGCGCAGGTCGAGCAGTACTTC. Its translation: CASSLAEGAQVEQYF.

This clonotype is termed medium-sized. This chain connects TRBV12-3 or TRBV12-4 to TRBJ2-1; D not resolved. This CDR3 has 11 residues. Between the trimmed V and J ends, which lost 3 bases and 7 bases, there was a span of 4 bases. CDR3 nucleotides: TGTGCCAGCAGTTTGCTAAATGAGCAGTTCTTC. Residues: CASSLLNEQFF.